The rows below give T cell receptor beta chains drawn from one sample of a study of blood T cell repertoires in COVID-19. The protocol was immunoSEQ multiplex PCR, while the TCRdb copy is restricted to in-frame clones and leaves out a portion. Among 450,000 to 500,000 clones listed, around 85% were seen once. The sequenced sample was peripheral blood. These receptors originate from a human donor in a cohort sampled during active COVID-19. Each CDR3 is given with its conserved first and last residue.

15,TRBV11-1,TRBJ2-3,CASTDQGIPTDTQYF
17,TRBV5-4,TRBJ2-6,CASSSGERVAGANVLTF
14,TRBV6-2/TRBV6-3,TRBJ2-5,CASSPGGSVETQYF
16,TRBV19,TRBJ1-6,CASRATGVGNNSPLHF
12,TRBV12-3/TRBV12-4,TRBJ2-7,CASSTGINEQYF
14,TRBV18,TRBJ1-2,CASSPPDLKRGYTF
15,TRBV28,TRBJ2-2,CASSARDYNTGELFF
15,TRBV29-1,TRBJ2-1,CSAALFLSSYNEQFF
15,TRBV30,TRBJ1-2,CAWSPMRTITIGYTF
14,TRBV6-2/TRBV6-3,TRBJ2-1,CASNPSGRGNEQFF
11,TRBV28,TRBJ2-7,CASSSSYEQYF
14,TRBV19,TRBJ2-7,CASSNQGAFYEQYF
14,TRBV3-1/TRBV3-2,TRBJ2-1,CASSPGQVYNEQFF
12,TRBV11-1,TRBJ1-1,CASSSNRDKAFF
15,TRBV28,TRBJ2-1,CASSSLVGSYNEQFF
14,TRBV7-9,TRBJ1-2,CASSRTGRGYGYTF
13,TRBV7-2,TRBJ2-7,CASSSGTPYEQYF
15,TRBV30,TRBJ2-3,CAYRSTSGSTDTQYF
12,TRBV30,TRBJ1-6,CAFYRGSAPLHF
18,TRBV23-1,TRBJ1-5,CASSQSGTGDYSNQPQHF
13,TRBV3-1/TRBV3-2,TRBJ2-7,CASRREAFLEQYF
15,TRBV5-1,TRBJ2-5,CASGPGTSGTGTQYF
15,TRBV5-6,TRBJ1-3,CASSFRQGGGNTIYF